This T cell receptor beta chain came from a study of cytomegalovirus exposure and HLA in healthy donors. General study points: When analyzed later, the rates of TCR association showed variation by HLA locus, with DRB1 the most and HLA-C the fewest. Rarity marked most TCR sequences, yet some public TCRs occurred in many donors. Most TCR beta V segments were productive about 87% or about 30% of the time in an earlier analysis.

Germline V gene sequence: CDR1 LNHNV, CDR2 YYDKDF (reference sequence). CDR3 length: 14 amino acids. The V gene lost 0 bases and the J gene lost 3 bases, with 9 bases spanning the gap. PCR amplification relied on 60 Vbeta primers (plus 13 Jbeta primers). Profiled with immunoSEQ multiplex PCR; TCRdb holds only in-frame clones, not every one. The sample records about 180,000 clones, around three quarters being singletons. As regards this clone: Its antigen is unknown.

This TCR was recovered from a woman aged 25 to 39 in good health and CMV-seronegative. Sequenced: PBMCs. The J gene is TRBJ2-7, the V gene TRBV15, with a possible D match to TRBD2 (5 bases). This CDR3 reads CATSRDSRGYEQYF. The CDR3 bases are TGTGCCACCAGCAGAGACAGTCGGGGCTACGAGCAGTACTTC.